This T cell receptor beta chain was observed in a study of identifying expanded T cells in peripheral blood. Study-level results: Approximately 1.2 clones differed between technical replicates, versus about 15 and 19 over time. Approximately 2-week clone count variance significantly increased as total template count grew.

Worth noting for this clone: The antigen remains undetermined.

Repertoires were generated with immunoSEQ multiplex PCR, while TCRdb's copy carries only in-frame clones and drops some. The table shows 90,000 to 100,000 clones, with roughly 86% occurring only once. V lost 2 bases, J lost 1 base, and 5 bases lay in between. CDR3 length: 13 amino acids. Germline CDR1 is KGHSH and CDR2 is LQKENI. The gene calls are TRBV18 and TRBJ1-1; no reliable D call. The sequenced sample was blood. This clonotype originated in a person aged 18 to 70 in good health. The DNA of the CDR3 is TGTGCCAGCTCACCAATTTCGAACACTGAAGCTTTCTTT. It translates to CASSPISNTEAFF. The variable domain in full, with the rest retrieved from reference TRBV18 and TRBJ1-1, is NAGVMQNPRHLVRRRGQEARLRCSPMKGHSHVYWYRQLPEEGLKFMVYLQKENIIDESGMPKERFSAEFPKEGPSILRIQQVVRGDSAAYFCASSPISNTEAFFGQGTRLTVV.